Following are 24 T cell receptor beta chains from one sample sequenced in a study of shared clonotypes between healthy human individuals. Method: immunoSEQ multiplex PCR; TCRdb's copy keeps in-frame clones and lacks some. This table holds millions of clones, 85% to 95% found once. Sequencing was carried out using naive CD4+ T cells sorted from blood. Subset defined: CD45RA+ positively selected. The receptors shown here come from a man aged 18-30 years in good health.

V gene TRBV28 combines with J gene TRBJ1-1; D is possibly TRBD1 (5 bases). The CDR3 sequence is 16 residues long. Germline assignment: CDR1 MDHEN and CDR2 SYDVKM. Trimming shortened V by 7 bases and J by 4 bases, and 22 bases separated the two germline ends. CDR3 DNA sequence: TGTGCCAGCACCCACCGGCCCTTGGGGGGGGGCACTGAAGCTTTCTTT. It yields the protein CASTHRPLGGGTEAFF.

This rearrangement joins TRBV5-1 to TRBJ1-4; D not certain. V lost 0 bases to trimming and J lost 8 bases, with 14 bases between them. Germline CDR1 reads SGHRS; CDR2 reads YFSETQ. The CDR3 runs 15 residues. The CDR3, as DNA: TGCGCCAGCAGCTTGGAGGGCTCTAAACAAGAAAAACTGTTTTTT. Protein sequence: CASSLEGSKQEKLFF.

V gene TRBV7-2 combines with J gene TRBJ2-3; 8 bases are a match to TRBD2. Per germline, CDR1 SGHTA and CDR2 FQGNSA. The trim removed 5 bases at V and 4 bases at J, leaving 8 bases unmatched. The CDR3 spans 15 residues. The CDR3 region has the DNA TGTGCCAGCAGCCTCCGACTAGCGAGGGCAGATACGCAGTATTTT. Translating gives CASSLRLARADTQYF.

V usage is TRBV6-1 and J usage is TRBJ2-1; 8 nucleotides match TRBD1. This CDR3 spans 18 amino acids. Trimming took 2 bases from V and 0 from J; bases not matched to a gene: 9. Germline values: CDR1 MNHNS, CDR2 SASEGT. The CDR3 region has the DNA TGTGCCAGCAGTGAACCACGACAGGGGTCGAGCTCCTACAATGAGCAGTTCTTC. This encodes CASSEPRQGSSSYNEQFF.

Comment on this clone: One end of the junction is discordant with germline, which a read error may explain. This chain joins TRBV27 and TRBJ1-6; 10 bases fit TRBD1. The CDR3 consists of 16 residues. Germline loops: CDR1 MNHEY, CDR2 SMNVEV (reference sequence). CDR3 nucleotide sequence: TGTGCCAGCAGCTTATCCCGACAGGGGGCGACCCCCCCCCTCCACTTT. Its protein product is CASSLSRQGATPPLHF.

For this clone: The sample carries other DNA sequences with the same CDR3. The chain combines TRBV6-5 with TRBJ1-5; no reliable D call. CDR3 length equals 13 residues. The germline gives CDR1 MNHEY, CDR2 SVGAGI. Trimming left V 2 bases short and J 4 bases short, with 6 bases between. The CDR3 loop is CASSYLGNQPQHF. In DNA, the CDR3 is TGTGCCAGCAGTTACCTAGGGAATCAGCCCCAGCATTTT.

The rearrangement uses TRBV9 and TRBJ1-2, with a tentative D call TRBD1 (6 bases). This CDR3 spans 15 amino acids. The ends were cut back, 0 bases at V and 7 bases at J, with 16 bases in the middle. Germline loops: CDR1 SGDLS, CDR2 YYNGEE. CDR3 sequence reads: CASSVGVKTGSGYTF. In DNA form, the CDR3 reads TGTGCCAGCAGCGTAGGGGTGAAAACAGGGAGTGGCTACACCTTC.

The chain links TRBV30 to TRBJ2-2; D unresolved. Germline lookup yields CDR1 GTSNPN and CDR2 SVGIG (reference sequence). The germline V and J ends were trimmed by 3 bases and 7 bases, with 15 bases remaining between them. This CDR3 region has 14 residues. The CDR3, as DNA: TGTGCCTGGAGGCACAACTCCTTCGGCGGGGAGCTGTTTTTT. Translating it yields CAWRHNSFGGELFF.

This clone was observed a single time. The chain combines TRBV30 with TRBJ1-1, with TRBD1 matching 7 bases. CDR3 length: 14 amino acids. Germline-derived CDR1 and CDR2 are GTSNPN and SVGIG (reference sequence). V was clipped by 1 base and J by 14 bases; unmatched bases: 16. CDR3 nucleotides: TGTGCCTGGAGTGCATCAGGGGGGCCAGCTCCTCCCTTCTTT. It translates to CAWSASGGPAPPFF.

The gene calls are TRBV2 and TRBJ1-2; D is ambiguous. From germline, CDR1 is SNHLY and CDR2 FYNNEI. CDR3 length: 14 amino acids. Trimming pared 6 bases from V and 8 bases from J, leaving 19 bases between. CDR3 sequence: CASRDEGLLGGYTF. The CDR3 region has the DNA TGTGCCAGCAGGGATGAGGGCCTCTTGGGAGGCTACACCTTC. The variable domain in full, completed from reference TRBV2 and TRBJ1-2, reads EPEVTQTPSHQVTQMGQEVILRCVPISNHLYFYWYRQILGQKVEFLVSFYNNEISEKSEIFDDQFSVERPDGSNFTLKIRSTKLEDSAMYFCASRDEGLLGGYTFGSGTRLTVV.

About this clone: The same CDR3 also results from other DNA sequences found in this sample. Here the CDR3 reads CASSPEGPGELFF. CDR3 sequence (DNA): TGTGCCAGCAGCCCAGAGGGGCCCGGGGAGCTGTTTTTT. The rearrangement uses TRBV9 and TRBJ2-2; the D gene could be TRBD1 or TRBD2 (5 bases each). This CDR3 region has 13 residues. Per the germline V gene, CDR1 is SGDLS and CDR2 is YYNGEE. V lost 4 bases, J lost 6 bases, and 10 bases lay in between.

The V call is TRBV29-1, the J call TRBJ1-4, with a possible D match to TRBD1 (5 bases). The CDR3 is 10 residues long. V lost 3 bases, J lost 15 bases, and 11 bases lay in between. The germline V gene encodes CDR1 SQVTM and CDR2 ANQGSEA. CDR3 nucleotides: TGCAGCGTTGAGAGAGGGGAAATGTTTTTT. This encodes CSVERGEMFF.

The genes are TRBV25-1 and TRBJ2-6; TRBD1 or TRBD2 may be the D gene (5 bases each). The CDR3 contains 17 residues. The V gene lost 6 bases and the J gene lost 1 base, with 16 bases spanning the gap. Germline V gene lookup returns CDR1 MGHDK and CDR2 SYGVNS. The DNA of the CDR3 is TGTGCCAGCAGGGCCCAGGTGGGGGATTCTGGGGCCAACGTCCTGACTTTC. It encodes CASRAQVGDSGANVLTF.

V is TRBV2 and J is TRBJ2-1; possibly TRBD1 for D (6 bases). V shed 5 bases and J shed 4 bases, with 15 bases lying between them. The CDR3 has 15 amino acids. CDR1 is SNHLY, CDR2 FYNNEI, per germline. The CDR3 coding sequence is TGTGCCAGCAGTAAACTAGTAGGGGGATACAATGAGCAGTTCTTC. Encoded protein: CASSKLVGGYNEQFF.

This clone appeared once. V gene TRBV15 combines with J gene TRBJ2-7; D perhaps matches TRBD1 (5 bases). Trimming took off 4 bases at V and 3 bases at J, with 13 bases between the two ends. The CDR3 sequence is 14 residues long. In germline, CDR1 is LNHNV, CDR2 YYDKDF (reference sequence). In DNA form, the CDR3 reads TGTGCCACCAGCAACACAGGTATAAGCTACGAGCAGTACTTC. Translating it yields CATSNTGISYEQYF.

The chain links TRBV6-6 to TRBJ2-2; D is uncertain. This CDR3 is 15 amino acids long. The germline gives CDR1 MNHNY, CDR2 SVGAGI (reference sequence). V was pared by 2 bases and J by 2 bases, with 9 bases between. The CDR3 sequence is CASSYPQTNTGELFF. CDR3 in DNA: TGTGCCAGCAGTTACCCTCAGACAAACACCGGGGAGCTGTTTTTT.

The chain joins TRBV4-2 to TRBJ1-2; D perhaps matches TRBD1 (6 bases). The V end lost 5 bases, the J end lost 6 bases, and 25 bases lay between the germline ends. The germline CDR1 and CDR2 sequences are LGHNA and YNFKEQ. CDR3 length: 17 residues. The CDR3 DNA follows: TGTGCCAGCAGCTCCCGCGAATGGACAGCGCTTGATCATGGCTACACCTTC. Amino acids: CASSSREWTALDHGYTF.

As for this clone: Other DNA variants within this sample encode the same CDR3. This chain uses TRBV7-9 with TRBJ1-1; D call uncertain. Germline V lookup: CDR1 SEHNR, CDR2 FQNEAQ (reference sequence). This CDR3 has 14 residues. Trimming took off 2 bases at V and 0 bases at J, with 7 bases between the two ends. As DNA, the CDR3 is TGTGCCAGCAGCTTAAGTACAGTGAACACTGAAGCTTTCTTT. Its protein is CASSLSTVNTEAFF.

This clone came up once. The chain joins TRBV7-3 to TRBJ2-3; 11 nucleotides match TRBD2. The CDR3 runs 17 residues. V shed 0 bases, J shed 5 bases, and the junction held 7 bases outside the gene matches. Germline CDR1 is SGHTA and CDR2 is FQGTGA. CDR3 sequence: CASSLTASGGYGDTQYF. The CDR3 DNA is TGTGCCAGCAGCTTAACCGCTAGCGGGGGGTACGGAGATACGCAGTATTTT.

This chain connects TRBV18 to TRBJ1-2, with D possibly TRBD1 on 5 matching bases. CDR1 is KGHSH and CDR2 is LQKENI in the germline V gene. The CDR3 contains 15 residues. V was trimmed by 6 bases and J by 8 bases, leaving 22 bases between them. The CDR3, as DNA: TGTGCCAGCTCCCCAACTATCGGGGGGTCGAAAGGCTACACCTTC. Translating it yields CASSPTIGGSKGYTF.

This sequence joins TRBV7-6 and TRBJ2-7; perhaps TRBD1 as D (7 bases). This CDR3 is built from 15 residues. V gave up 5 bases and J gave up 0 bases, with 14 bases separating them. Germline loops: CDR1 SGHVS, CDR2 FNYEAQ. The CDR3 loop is CASSPAGGPSYEQYF. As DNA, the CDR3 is TGTGCCAGCAGCCCAGCAGGGGGGCCCTCCTACGAGCAGTACTTC.

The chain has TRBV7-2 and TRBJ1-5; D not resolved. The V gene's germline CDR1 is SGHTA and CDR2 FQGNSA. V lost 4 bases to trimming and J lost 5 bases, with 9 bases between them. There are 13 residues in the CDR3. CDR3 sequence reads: CASSSVGYQPQHF. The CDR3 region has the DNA TGTGCCAGCAGCTCGGTAGGCTATCAGCCCCAGCATTTT.

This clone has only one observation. The CDR3 nucleotides read TGTGCCAGCAGTGGGGACAGGGTCCACGAGCAGTACTTC. The encoded protein is CASSGDRVHEQYF. This sequence joins TRBV6-6 and TRBJ2-7; 9 bases agree with TRBD1. The germline CDR1 and CDR2 sequences are MNHNY and SVGAGI (reference sequence). The CDR3 extends over 13 amino acids. The V and J ends lost 5 bases and 5 bases, in that order; junction bases with no gene match: 4.

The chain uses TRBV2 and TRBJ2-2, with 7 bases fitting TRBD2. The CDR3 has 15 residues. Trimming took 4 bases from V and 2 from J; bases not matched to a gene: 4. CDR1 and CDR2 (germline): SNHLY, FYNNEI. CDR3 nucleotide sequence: TGTGCCAGCAGTGCTCCGGGAGGAAACACCGGGGAGCTGTTTTTT. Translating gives CASSAPGGNTGELFF.